This entry is about one T cell receptor beta chain. The sample comes from a study of multiple sclerosis patients with progressive multifocal leukoencephalopathy. The time point here: before natalizumab initiation. Measured with immunoSEQ multiplex PCR; TCRdb has only the in-frame clones, and not every one. The table lists about 28,000 clones, 88% of them singletons. The CDR3 spans 10 residues. Trimming removed 6 bases at V and 4 bases at J, with 6 bases between. Germline V gene lookup returns CDR1 GTSNPN and CDR2 SVGIG (reference sequence). V gene TRBV30 combines with J gene TRBJ1-2; D call uncertain. The clonotype originates from a human donor with multiple sclerosis. The sample taken for sequencing was PBMCs. CDR3 in DNA: TGTGCCTGCTTGTCCTATGGCTACACCTTC. Translation: CACLSYGYTF. Full variable domain (rest looked up from reference TRBV30 and TRBJ1-2): SQTIHQWPATLVQPVGSPLSLECTVEGTSNPNLYWYRQAAGRGLQLLFYSVGIGQISSEVPQNLSASRPQDRQFILSSKKLLLSDSGFYLCACLSYGYTFGSGTRLTVV.